Each of the 10 T cell receptor beta chains below was sequenced from the same sample in a study of long-term antiretroviral therapy in people with HIV. The authors ran the immunoSEQ assay, v3.0, at survey level. TCRdb's table, derived via immunoSEQ multiplex PCR, lists solely in-frame clones and lacks some. The sample includes more than 25,000 clones, approximately 86% seen only once; the top ten take roughly 7%. The specimen comprised unsorted PBMCs, sampled about 5 years before starting antiretroviral therapy. These receptors originate from a man in his fifties with HIV.

This chain connects TRBV27 to TRBJ2-6; TRBD1 is a possible D gene (6 bases). Trimming removed 4 bases from V and 4 bases from J, with 11 bases in between. The CDR3 consists of 15 residues. Germline lookup yields CDR1 MNHEY and CDR2 SMNVEV (reference sequence). The CDR3 spells CASSSRGNGANVLTF. Here the CDR3 DNA reads TGTGCCAGCAGTTCCAGGGGTAACGGGGCCAACGTCCTGACTTTC.

CDR3 sequence: CASKQGGKYEQYF. The CDR3 DNA reads as TGTGCCAGCAAACAGGGGGGTAAATACGAGCAGTACTTC. The chain joins TRBV2 to TRBJ2-7; 8 bases agree with TRBD1. Germline V gene data show CDR1 as SNHLY and CDR2 as FYNNEI. This CDR3 region has 13 residues. V trimming: 7 bases; J trimming: 4 bases; junction bases outside the gene matches: 6.

This rearrangement joins TRBV5-1 to TRBJ2-2; D is unresolved. Germline CDR1 is SGHRS and CDR2 is YFSETQ. The CDR3 sequence is 16 residues long. Trimming removed 0 bases at V and 9 bases at J, with 18 bases between. The DNA for the CDR3 is TGCGCCAGCAGCTTGGTGGTTAACTTTCCTCCAAGGGAGCTGTTTTTT. Encoded protein: CASSLVVNFPPRELFF.

The rearrangement uses TRBV2 and TRBJ2-3; 9 bases match TRBD1. CDR3 size: 14 residues. Unmatched junction bases numbered 8, after V lost 5 bases and J lost 8 bases. From germline, CDR1 is SNHLY and CDR2 FYNNEI. CDR3 bases: TGTGCCAGCAGTACGACAGGGGGTATTAGTACGCAGTATTTT. This translates into CASSTTGGISTQYF.

The gene calls are TRBV14 and TRBJ2-2; D gene uncertain. The germline V and J ends were trimmed by 0 bases and 5 bases, with 1 base remaining between them. Germline assignment: CDR1 SGHDN and CDR2 FVKESK. The length of the CDR3 is 12 residues. For the CDR3, the DNA is TGTGCCAGCAGCCAAGATACCGGGGAGCTGTTTTTT. It is translated as CASSQDTGELFF.

The V gene is TRBV9, the J gene TRBJ2-5; 8 bases are shared with TRBD2. The CDR3 covers 14 residues. Germline loops: CDR1 SGDLS, CDR2 YYNGEE. V was clipped by 2 bases and J by 2 bases; unmatched bases: 2. Here the CDR3 DNA reads TGTGCCAGCAGCGTGATAGCGGGGCAAGAGACCCAGTACTTC. As protein: CASSVIAGQETQYF.

The chain recombines TRBV14 with TRBJ1-4, with D unresolved. The CDR3 extends over 15 amino acids. Germline V CDR1 and CDR2: SGHDN, FVKESK. The V end lost 1 base, the J end lost 7 bases, and 13 bases lay between the germline ends. The CDR3 region has the DNA TGTGCCAGCAGCCAAGGAGTGGAAGTGAGTGAAAAACTGTTTTTT. Encoded protein: CASSQGVEVSEKLFF.

This sequence joins TRBV29-1 and TRBJ1-3; perhaps TRBD1 as D (6 bases). Germline V gene data show CDR1 as SQVTM and CDR2 as ANQGSEA. This CDR3 contains 15 residues. V was trimmed by 6 bases and J by 4 bases, leaving 19 bases between them. The CDR3 loop reads CSVRALAGAGNTIYF. The CDR3 nucleotides read TGCAGCGTCCGCGCTTTGGCGGGGGCGGGAAACACCATATATTTT.

V is TRBV7-9 and J is TRBJ1-1; tentatively, D is TRBD1 (5 bases). Germline V CDR1 and CDR2: SEHNR, FQNEAQ (reference sequence). CDR3 length: 16 amino acids. Trimming took off 1 base at V and 1 base at J, with 13 bases between the two ends. The CDR3 here is CASSLELGQGNTEAFF. CDR3 sequence (DNA): TGTGCCAGCAGCTTAGAATTAGGGCAGGGGAACACTGAAGCTTTCTTT.

V and J are TRBV9 and TRBJ2-3, with TRBD2 identical over 8 bases. Germline CDR1 reads SGDLS; CDR2 reads YYNGEE. CDR3 length equals 15 residues. J gave up 1 base and V 5 bases, and 6 bases lay outside the gene matches. The CDR3 DNA follows: TGTGCCAGCAGAGGTAGTAGCGGGGGCACAGATACGCAGTATTTT. Amino acids: CASRGSSGGTDTQYF.